This entry lists 26 T cell receptor beta chains sequenced from one sample in a study of T cell repertoires in cytomegalovirus infection. Using its own MiXCR run on the reads, TCRdb lists one record per CDR3 protein. Among 150,000 to 200,000 distinct CDR3 sequences, about an eighth were seen once, and the ten largest hold approximately 30%. Sequencing was performed on PBMCs. These TCRs come from a human donor in good health (CMV status not recorded). Some clones in this sample may be carry-over from other donors' samples.

Many counts were recorded for this clonotype. The chain employs TRBV10-3 and TRBJ2-1; TRBD1 matches 7 bases. The junction had 4 bases not matched to a gene; V was cut back by 3 bases and J by 2 bases. Germline V gene data show CDR1 as ENHRY and CDR2 as SYGVKD. This CDR3 spans 15 amino acids. CDR3 amino acids: CAISDGTVTYNEQFF. CDR3 DNA sequence: TGTGCCATCAGTGACGGGACAGTCACCTACAATGAGCAGTTCTTC.

The V call is TRBV11-2, the J call TRBJ2-5, with TRBD2 matching over 11 bases. Germline V gene data show CDR1 as SGHAT and CDR2 as FQNNGV. Germline trimming cut 5 bases from V and 5 bases from J; bases unmatched to any gene: 16. This CDR3 comprises 18 residues. The CDR3: CASSPGTSGGGWEETQYF. For the CDR3, the DNA is TGTGCCAGCAGCCCCGGGACTAGCGGAGGAGGGTGGGAGGAGACCCAGTACTTC.

The sample holds many counts of this clonotype. V is TRBV7-6 and J is TRBJ2-2, with 8 bases lining up with TRBD1. CDR1 and CDR2 (germline): SGHVS, FNYEAQ. The CDR3 extends over 15 amino acids. The J segment lost 4 bases and the V segment lost 1 base, leaving 2 bases of the junction unmatched. CDR3 amino acids: CASSLGGTGTGELFF. The CDR3 DNA is TGTGCCAGCAGCTTAGGAGGGACAGGCACCGGGGAGCTGTTTTTT. Drawing the rest from reference TRBV7-6 and TRBJ2-2, the complete variable domain is GAGVSQSPRYKVTKRGQDVALRCDPISGHVSLYWYRQALGQGPEFLTYFNYEAQQDKSGLPNDRFSAERPEGSISTLTIQRTEQRDSAMYRCASSLGGTGTGELFFGEGSRLTVL.

This chain connects TRBV28 to TRBJ2-7; 12 bases are shared with TRBD2. Unmatched junction bases numbered 6, after V lost 6 bases and J lost 3 bases. The CDR3 has 15 residues. Germline values: CDR1 MDHEN, CDR2 SYDVKM. CDR3 DNA: TGTGCCAGCAGCCTGGGGGGACTAGCGGGCTACGAGCAGTACTTC. Translation gives CASSLGGLAGYEQYF.

The sample holds many counts of this clonotype. The J gene is TRBJ1-1, the V gene TRBV7-2; a possible D gene is TRBD1 (5 bases). Germline lookup yields CDR1 SGHTA and CDR2 FQGNSA. Trimming took off 2 bases at V and 7 bases at J, with 11 bases between the two ends. This CDR3 has 13 amino acids. CDR3 region: CASSLYQGIEAFF. The DNA of the CDR3 is TGTGCCAGCAGCTTATACCAGGGAATTGAAGCTTTCTTT.

This clonotype has only a few counts. The chain combines TRBV29-1 with TRBJ2-3; 7 nucleotides match TRBD2. From germline, CDR1 is SQVTM and CDR2 ANQGSEA. The V gene end was trimmed by 4 bases and the J gene end by 2 bases; junction bases not matched to a gene: 6. CDR3 length: 14 amino acids. The CDR3, as DNA: TGCAGCGTTGGGGCGGGAGCCCCCACAGATACGCAGTATTTT. This translates into CSVGAGAPTDTQYF.

The count of this clonotype is one. This may arise from a read error, as a much more abundant clone is one base away. The J gene is TRBJ1-2, the V gene TRBV27, with no clear D. The CDR3 totals 13 residues. Per germline, CDR1 MNHEY and CDR2 SMNVEV (reference sequence). The CDR3 DNA follows: TGTGCCAGCAGTTTGGCACCTAACTATGGCTACGCCTTC. Its protein is CASSLAPNYGYAF.

In nucleotides, the CDR3 is TGTGCCAGCAGCTCGGAGGGCACCGGGGAGCTGTTTTTT. Translating gives CASSSEGTGELFF. The chain has TRBV7-2 and TRBJ2-2, with TRBD2 as a possible D gene (6 bases). Germline V gene data show CDR1 as SGHTA and CDR2 as FQGNSA. Trimming shortened V by 4 bases and J by 4 bases, and 7 bases separated the two germline ends. The CDR3 has 13 amino acids.

V and J are TRBV3-1 and TRBJ1-4, with TRBD1 matching over 7 bases. CDR1 LGHDT and CDR2 YNNKEL come from the germline V gene (reference sequence). J lost 0 bases, V lost 4 bases, and 8 bases had no gene match. The CDR3 loop spans 17 amino acids. In nucleotides, the CDR3 is TGTGCCAGCAGCCCCCGGACAGGCCTTTCAACTAATGAAAAACTGTTTTTT. Translating it yields CASSPRTGLSTNEKLFF.

The chain is built from TRBV5-4 and TRBJ2-7; the D is unclear. Germline lookup yields CDR1 SGHNT and CDR2 YYREEE (reference sequence). V shed 3 bases and J shed 3 bases, with 16 bases lying between them. CDR3 length: 15 residues. The CDR3 loop reads CASSSNPAILYEQYF. As DNA, the CDR3 is TGTGCCAGCAGCTCTAATCCGGCCATCCTCTACGAGCAGTACTTC.

A word on this clonotype: A much bigger clone sits one base away, suggesting this may be a read error. The chain is built from TRBV12-3 or TRBV12-4 and TRBJ2-6; D remains ambiguous. Trimming removed 10 bases from V and 4 bases from J, with 11 bases in between. CDR3 length: 13 residues. CDR3 loop: CATGVCGANVLTF. In nucleotides, the CDR3 is TGTGCCACCGGAGTATGCGGGGCCAACGTCCTGACTTTC.

This clonotype occurred many times. J is TRBJ1-1 and V is TRBV19; D is uncertain. This CDR3 comprises 11 residues. The germline V gene has CDR1 LNHDA and CDR2 SQIVND (reference sequence). V shed 6 bases and J shed 4 bases, with 6 bases lying between them. The CDR3 loop reads CASRAFTEAFF. In DNA, the CDR3 is TGTGCCAGTAGGGCCTTCACTGAAGCTTTCTTT.

Many counts were recorded for this clonotype. The rearrangement links TRBV10-3 to TRBJ1-1; D may be TRBD1 (5 bases). This CDR3 is built from 12 residues. V lost 8 bases and J lost 0, with 7 bases in between. The germline CDR1 and CDR2 sequences are ENHRY and SYGVKD. In DNA, the CDR3 is TGTGCCATCGGGGCGGTGAACACTGAAGCTTTCTTT. Translation: CAIGAVNTEAFF.

This clonotype was detected ten times or more. The J gene is TRBJ2-4, the V gene TRBV7-2, with D perhaps matching TRBD1 (5 bases). Trimming left V 1 base short and J 0 bases short, with 13 bases between. CDR1 and CDR2 from the germline V gene are SGHTA and FQGNSA. The CDR3 extends over 17 amino acids. Here the CDR3 DNA reads TGTGCCAGCAGCTTAGTTGGGGCCAGGTCAGCCAAAAACATTCAGTACTTC. As protein: CASSLVGARSAKNIQYF.

The table lists this clonotype with many counts. The gene calls are TRBV7-9 and TRBJ1-1, with D possibly matching TRBD1 (5 bases). Trimming removed 0 bases from V and 5 bases from J, with 13 bases in between. The V gene's germline CDR1 is SEHNR and CDR2 FQNEAQ (reference sequence). The length of the CDR3 is 15 residues. This CDR3 reads CASSLAAGRVTEAFF. The CDR3, as DNA: TGTGCCAGCAGCTTAGCCGCTGGCAGGGTAACTGAAGCTTTCTTT.

V gene TRBV7-4 combines with J gene TRBJ1-1; 7 nucleotides match TRBD1. The J segment lost 6 bases and the V segment lost 9 bases, leaving 10 bases of the junction unmatched. The CDR3 has 13 residues. The germline V gene encodes CDR1 SGHVT and CDR2 SQSDAQ. CDR3: CASLLQGFAEAFF. CDR3 bases: TGTGCCAGTCTTTTACAGGGGTTCGCTGAAGCTTTCTTT. The whole variable domain, remainder taken from reference TRBV7-4 and TRBJ1-1, is GAGVSQSPRYKVAKRGRDVALRCDSISGHVTLYWYRQTLGQGSEVLTYSQSDAQRDKSGRPSGRFSAERPERSVSTLKIQRTEQGDSAVYLCASLLQGFAEAFFGQGTRLTVV.

This clonotype was detected a few times. This rearrangement joins TRBV7-9 to TRBJ2-5; maybe TRBD1 (5 bases). Trimming took off 7 bases at V and 1 base at J, with 13 bases between the two ends. Germline V lookup: CDR1 SEHNR, CDR2 FQNEAQ (reference sequence). The CDR3 extends over 14 amino acids. CDR3 nucleotides: TGTGCCAGCACCCAGGGCAGTTCCCAAGAGACCCAGTACTTC. It yields the protein CASTQGSSQETQYF.

This clonotype was counted a few times. This chain connects TRBV12-3 or TRBV12-4 to TRBJ2-5; 7 positions agree with TRBD2. This CDR3 is built from 14 residues. Trimming took 10 bases from V and 0 from J; bases not matched to a gene: 8. Written as DNA, the CDR3 is TGTGCCACCACAGTGCGGGGGTACCAAGAGACCCAGTACTTC. It encodes CATTVRGYQETQYF.

This chain links TRBV28 with TRBJ1-5; D remains ambiguous. In germline, CDR1 is MDHEN, CDR2 SYDVKM. V was clipped by 3 bases and J by 5 bases, with 5 bases between them. The CDR3 totals 12 residues. The DNA for the CDR3 is TGTGCCAGCAGTTTGAACGATCAGCCCCAGCATTTT. Amino acid sequence: CASSLNDQPQHF.

This clonotype was observed at least ten times. This chain connects TRBV6-6 to TRBJ2-7, with D maybe TRBD1 (5 bases). The germline V and J ends were trimmed by 0 bases and 5 bases, with 11 bases remaining between them. Germline V lookup: CDR1 MNHNY, CDR2 SVGAGI (reference sequence). This CDR3 is built from 14 residues. CDR3 in DNA: TGTGCCAGCAGTTACTCGATAGCAGGGAACGAGCAGTACTTC. Protein sequence: CASSYSIAGNEQYF.

This clonotype was seen just once. V gene TRBV5-1 combines with J gene TRBJ2-7; no firm D call. CDR1 SGHRS and CDR2 YFSETQ come from the germline V gene. The germline V and J ends were trimmed by 0 bases and 0 bases, with 10 bases remaining between them. This CDR3 comprises 15 residues. CDR3 loop: CASSLEHSSSYEQYF. The DNA for the CDR3 is TGCGCCAGCAGCTTGGAACATAGTAGCTCCTACGAGCAGTACTTC.

This clonotype was seen a few times. The chain has TRBV6-1 and TRBJ2-1; no firm D call. The CDR3 extends over 11 amino acids. From germline, CDR1 is MNHNS and CDR2 SASEGT. V lost 5 bases and J lost 7, with 6 bases in between. In DNA form, the CDR3 reads TGTGCCAGCAGTAGGTGGAATGAGCAGTTCTTC. This encodes CASSRWNEQFF.

This clonotype was recorded a few times. The chain uses TRBV23-1 and TRBJ2-6; 7 bases line up with TRBD1. Being an ORF, TRBV23-1 has a function that is uncertain. The J segment lost 6 bases and the V segment lost 8 bases, leaving 1 base of the junction unmatched. CDR3 length: 12 amino acids. The CDR3: CASDRAANVLTF. Here the CDR3 DNA reads TGCGCCAGCGACAGGGCGGCCAACGTCCTGACTTTC.

This chain uses TRBV6-2 or TRBV6-3 with TRBJ2-3; unclear D gene. CDR3 length: 14 residues. The germline V gene encodes CDR1 MNHEY and CDR2 SVGEGT. V was cut by 8 bases and J by 1 base, with 13 bases left in between. The CDR3 is CASAQVWGTDTQYF. The CDR3, as DNA: TGTGCCAGCGCCCAAGTGTGGGGCACAGATACGCAGTATTTT.

This clonotype appeared many times. The J gene is TRBJ2-1, the V gene TRBV7-2; 8 nucleotides match TRBD1. CDR3 length: 15 residues. Per the germline V gene, CDR1 is SGHTA and CDR2 is FQGNSA. The ends lost 4 bases at V and 5 bases at J; junction bases unmatched: 7. CDR3 coding DNA: TGTGCCAGCAGCTCTCCTCGGACAGGGCACAATGAGCAGTTCTTC. It codes for CASSSPRTGHNEQFF.

This clonotype was seen repeatedly, ten times or more. The CDR3 bases are TGTGCCAGCAGCTTTCGGGTGGGGGGGCTTACCTACAATGAGCAGTTCTTC. Amino acids: CASSFRVGGLTYNEQFF. The chain recombines TRBV7-2 with TRBJ2-1; D might be TRBD2 (7 bases). V was shortened by 3 bases and J by 2 bases, with 17 bases between the two germline ends. CDR3 length: 17 residues. The germline V gene encodes CDR1 SGHTA and CDR2 FQGNSA.